These 21 T cell receptor beta chains were all obtained from the same sample, sequenced in a study of cytomegalovirus exposure and HLA in healthy donors. PCR employed 60 Vbeta and 13 Jbeta primers. TCRdb's copy holds only in-frame clones and misses some; the assay was immunoSEQ multiplex PCR. The table includes about 120,000 clones, around 75% detected once. The sample taken for sequencing was PBMCs. The receptors stem from a woman aged 45-65 years in good health and CMV-seropositive.

CDR3 region: CASSLVARSGSYNEQFF. In DNA form, the CDR3 reads TGCGCCAGCAGCTTGGTCGCGCGTAGCGGGAGTTACAATGAGCAGTTCTTC. This chain joins TRBV5-1 and TRBJ2-1, with 9 bases fitting TRBD2. This CDR3 has 17 amino acids. From germline, CDR1 is SGHRS and CDR2 YFSETQ. V was clipped by 0 bases and J by 4 bases; unmatched bases: 8.

J is TRBJ2-7 and V is TRBV7-2; 9 bases are a match to TRBD2. V lost 2 bases to trimming and J lost 12 bases; unmatched junction nucleotides: 8. The germline V gene has CDR1 SGHTA and CDR2 FQGNSA. There are 13 residues in the CDR3. The CDR3 here is CASSLTTSGPRYF. In DNA form, the CDR3 reads TGTGCCAGCAGCTTAACTACTAGCGGGCCGAGGTACTTC.

This clone has only a few counts. The rearrangement joins TRBV6-5 to TRBJ1-1; D is ambiguous. CDR1 and CDR2 (germline): MNHEY, SVGAGI. The V end was cut by 6 bases, the J end by 1 base, with 9 bases between. The CDR3 is 13 amino acids. The CDR3 region has the DNA TGTGCCAGCAGCTTAACAAGGAACACTGAAGCTTTCTTT. Translated, it gives CASSLTRNTEAFF.

The J gene is TRBJ1-2, the V gene TRBV11-2, with D unclear. Germline CDR1 SGHAT, CDR2 FQNNGV. The V and J ends lost 4 bases and 5 bases respectively, with 14 bases between them. The CDR3 has 14 amino acids. For the CDR3, the DNA is TGTGCCAGCAGCTCTCGTAGTGGGCATTATGGCTACACCTTC. Amino acid sequence: CASSSRSGHYGYTF.

The J gene is TRBJ1-1, the V gene TRBV29-1, with D tentatively TRBD1 (6 bases). Trimming pared 6 bases from V and 3 bases from J, leaving 20 bases between. The V gene's germline CDR1 is SQVTM and CDR2 ANQGSEA. The CDR3 consists of 15 residues. CDR3 DNA: TGCAGCGTCCGAGGGGACACCCCCCATGACACTGAAGCTTTCTTT. The encoded protein is CSVRGDTPHDTEAFF.

The chain uses TRBV5-4 and TRBJ2-2; D is possibly TRBD2 (8 bases). Germline loops: CDR1 SGHNT, CDR2 YYREEE (reference sequence). Between the trimmed V and J ends, which lost 1 base and 2 bases, there was a span of 18 bases. This CDR3 is 18 amino acids long. CDR3 sequence reads: CASSLTVGRDRNTGELFF. CDR3 DNA: TGTGCCAGCAGCTTGACGGTCGGGAGGGACAGAAACACCGGGGAGCTGTTTTTT.

The rearrangement joins TRBV2 to TRBJ2-2, with TRBD1 matching over 8 bases. V shed 7 bases and J 3 bases; nucleotides not matched to a gene: 4. This CDR3 is built from 14 residues. Germline CDR1 is SNHLY and CDR2 is FYNNEI. The DNA for the CDR3 is TGTGCCAGCAAAGAACAGGGGGACACCGGGGAGCTGTTTTTT. Its translation: CASKEQGDTGELFF.

The CDR3 spells CASSEGAGGTLRGYTF. The CDR3, as DNA: TGTGCCAGCAGTGAAGGGGCCGGGGGAACTTTGCGCGGCTACACCTTC. The J gene is TRBJ1-2, the V gene TRBV6-1; D possibly corresponds to TRBD1 (5 bases). CDR3 size: 16 residues. Per the germline V gene, CDR1 is MNHNS and CDR2 is SASEGT. The V end was cut by 1 base, the J end by 8 bases, with 20 bases between.

The rearrangement links TRBV29-1 to TRBJ1-4; D call uncertain. Germline V gene sequence: CDR1 SQVTM, CDR2 ANQGSEA. V was pared by 3 bases and J by 7 bases, with 6 bases between. The CDR3 is 11 amino acids. The CDR3 bases are TGCAGCGTTGAGGCGGGTGAAAAACTGTTTTTT. Translation gives CSVEAGEKLFF.

The DNA for the CDR3 is TGTGCCAGCAGTGAATGGGGTAGCGGGGGGGCTGGGACCGGGGAGCTGTTTTTT. This translates into CASSEWGSGGAGTGELFF. This chain uses TRBV6-1 with TRBJ2-2, with 11 bases fitting TRBD2. This CDR3 has 18 residues. The V and J ends lost 2 bases and 5 bases, in that order; junction bases with no gene match: 10. Germline V gene data show CDR1 as MNHNS and CDR2 as SASEGT.

The chain uses TRBV5-6 and TRBJ1-2; 9 nucleotides agree with TRBD1. This CDR3 has 15 residues. Germline V gene data show CDR1 as SGHDT and CDR2 as YYEEEE. With V trimmed by 4 bases and J by 6 bases, 10 bases remained unmatched. This CDR3 reads CASSPAGQGRDGYTF. The CDR3 DNA sequence: TGTGCCAGCAGCCCGGCGGGACAGGGAAGGGATGGCTACACCTTC.

The chain joins TRBV18 to TRBJ1-1, with 11 nucleotides matching TRBD1. V shed 3 bases and J 5 bases; nucleotides not matched to a gene: 8. This CDR3 is 16 amino acids long. The germline CDR1 and CDR2 sequences are KGHSH and LQKENI. DNA of the CDR3: TGTGCCAGCTCACCCTTTAACGGACAGGGGGCTACTGAAGCTTTCTTT. Translated: CASSPFNGQGATEAFF.

V and J are TRBV9 and TRBJ1-4; the D gene is possibly TRBD1 (5 bases). Germline V gene lookup returns CDR1 SGDLS and CDR2 YYNGEE. V was pared by 4 bases and J by 6 bases, with 16 bases between. The CDR3 length is 15 residues. This CDR3 is CASSSGEGKDEKLFF. The CDR3, as DNA: TGTGCCAGCAGCTCGGGGGAGGGGAAGGATGAAAAACTGTTTTTT. Together with reference TRBV9 and TRBJ1-4, the CDR3 gives the full variable domain: DSGVTQTPKHLITATGQRVTLRCSPRSGDLSVYWYQQSLDQGLQFLIQYYNGEERAKGNILERFSAQQFPDLHSELNLSSLELGDSALYFCASSSGEGKDEKLFFGSGTQLSVL.

The chain couples TRBV30 to TRBJ1-5; D ambiguous. The CDR3 is made up of 14 amino acids. The V end lost 2 bases, the J end lost 9 bases, and 17 bases lay between the germline ends. Germline values: CDR1 GTSNPN, CDR2 SVGIG (reference sequence). As DNA, the CDR3 is TGTGCCTGGAGTAGCGGAACCTACCGGGGGCCCCAGCATTTT. This gives the protein CAWSSGTYRGPQHF.

The rearrangement uses TRBV7-2 and TRBJ1-1, with D unclear. The CDR3 length is 14 residues. V was pared by 5 bases and J by 4 bases, with 14 bases between. Germline assignment: CDR1 SGHTA and CDR2 FQGNSA. DNA of the CDR3: TGTGCCAGCAGCCAACTAGCTCTGGGCACTGAAGCTTTCTTT. It specifies CASSQLALGTEAFF. The variable domain in full, completed from reference TRBV7-2 and TRBJ1-1, reads GAGVSQSPSNKVTEKGKDVELRCDPISGHTALYWYRQSLGQGLEFLIYFQGNSAPDKSGLPSDRFSAERTGGSVSTLTIQRTQQEDSAVYLCASSQLALGTEAFFGQGTRLTVV.

As DNA, the CDR3 is TGTGCCAGCAGCTTAAACAGGAATGGCTACACCTTC. This codes for CASSLNRNGYTF. This chain joins TRBV7-9 and TRBJ1-2; D may be TRBD1 (5 bases). Germline CDR1 reads SEHNR; CDR2 reads FQNEAQ (reference sequence). There are 12 residues in the CDR3. Trimming shortened V by 2 bases and J by 6 bases, and 7 bases separated the two germline ends. Filled out from reference TRBV7-9 and TRBJ1-2, the complete variable domain reads DTGVSQNPRHKITKRGQNVTFRCDPISEHNRLYWYRQTLGQGPEFLTYFQNEAQLEKSRLLSDRFSAERPKGSFSTLEIQRTEQGDSAMYLCASSLNRNGYTFGSGTRLTVV.

This clone has just a few counts. V gene TRBV7-9 combines with J gene TRBJ1-4, with TRBD1 identical over 10 bases. V lost 5 bases to trimming and J lost 5 bases; unmatched junction nucleotides: 2. CDR3 size: 14 residues. Per the germline V gene, CDR1 is SEHNR and CDR2 is FQNEAQ (reference sequence). CDR3 in DNA: TGTGCCAGCAGCCAGGACAGGGGGAATGAAAAACTGTTTTTT. This gives the protein CASSQDRGNEKLFF.

The chain carries TRBV5-3 and TRBJ2-1, with 14 bases fitting TRBD2. TRBV5-3 is flagged as an ORF with uncertain function. The trim removed 4 bases at V and 10 bases at J, leaving 10 bases unmatched. The CDR3 loop spans 16 amino acids. CDR3 nucleotides: TGTGCCAGAAGCGCGGGACTAGCGGGAGCCCCGCGGGAGCAGTTCTTC. Its translation: CARSAGLAGAPREQFF.

The chain couples TRBV2 to TRBJ2-7; D is perhaps TRBD1 (6 bases). Germline V lookup: CDR1 SNHLY, CDR2 FYNNEI. This CDR3 is built from 15 residues. V lost 6 bases and J 6 bases, leaving 21 bases between the germline ends. For the CDR3, the DNA is TGTGCCAGCAGCTCCTATAGCAGGGGTATTTTCGAGCAGTACTTC. As protein: CASSSYSRGIFEQYF.

The chain recombines TRBV5-1 with TRBJ2-2; D may be TRBD2 (6 bases). From germline, CDR1 is SGHRS and CDR2 YFSETQ. V dropped 6 bases and J dropped 4 bases, with 13 bases sitting between them. CDR3 length: 14 amino acids. As DNA, the CDR3 is TGCGCCAGCACCTCCCAGACTAGCACCGGGGAGCTGTTTTTT. Encoded protein: CASTSQTSTGELFF.

The J gene is TRBJ2-1, the V gene TRBV27; 13 positions match TRBD2. With 6 bases clipped from V and 7 bases from J, the junction kept 9 bases outside the gene matches. The CDR3 consists of 16 residues. Germline-derived CDR1 and CDR2 are MNHEY and SMNVEV (reference sequence). For the CDR3, the DNA is TGTGCCAGCAGGGTACTAGCGGGAGGGGATCAAAATGAGCAGTTCTTC. Its translation is CASRVLAGGDQNEQFF.